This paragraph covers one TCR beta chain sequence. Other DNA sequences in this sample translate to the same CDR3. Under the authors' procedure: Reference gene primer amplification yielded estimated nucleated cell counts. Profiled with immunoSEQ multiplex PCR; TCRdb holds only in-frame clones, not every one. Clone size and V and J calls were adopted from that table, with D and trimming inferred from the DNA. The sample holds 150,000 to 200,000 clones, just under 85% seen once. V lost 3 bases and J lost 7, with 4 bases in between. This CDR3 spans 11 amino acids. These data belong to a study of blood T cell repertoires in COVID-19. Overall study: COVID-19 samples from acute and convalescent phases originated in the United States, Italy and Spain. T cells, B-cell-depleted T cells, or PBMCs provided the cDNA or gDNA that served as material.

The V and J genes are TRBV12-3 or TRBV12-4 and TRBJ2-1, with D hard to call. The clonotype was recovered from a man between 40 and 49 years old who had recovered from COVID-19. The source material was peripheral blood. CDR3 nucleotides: TGTGCCAGCAGTTTTAGAAATGAGCAGTTCTTC. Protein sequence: CASSFRNEQFF.